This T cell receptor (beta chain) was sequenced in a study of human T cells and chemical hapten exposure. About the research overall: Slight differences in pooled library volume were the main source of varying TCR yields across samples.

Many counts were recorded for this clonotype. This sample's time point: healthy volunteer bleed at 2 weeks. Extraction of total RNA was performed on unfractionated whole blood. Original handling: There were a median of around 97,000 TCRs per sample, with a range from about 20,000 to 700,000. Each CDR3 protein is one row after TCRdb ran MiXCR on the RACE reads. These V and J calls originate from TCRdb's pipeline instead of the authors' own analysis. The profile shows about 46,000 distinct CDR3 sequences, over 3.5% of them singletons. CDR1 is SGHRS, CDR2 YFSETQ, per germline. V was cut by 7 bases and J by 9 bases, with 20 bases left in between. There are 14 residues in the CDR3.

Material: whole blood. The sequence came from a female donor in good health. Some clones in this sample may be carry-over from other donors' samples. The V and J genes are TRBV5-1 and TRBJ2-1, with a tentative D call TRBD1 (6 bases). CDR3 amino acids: CASETGFLAGEQFF. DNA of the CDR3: TGCGCCAGCGAAACAGGGTTTCTCGCTGGTGAGCAGTTCTTC.